A selection of T cell receptor beta chains follows, all from one sample in a study of follicular helper T cells after annual influenza vaccination. Produced via immunoSEQ multiplex PCR; TCRdb's table is partial and in-frame only. Here the sample spans about 1,400 clones, around 83% being singletons. The sample in question was CXCR5+ CD38+ circulating T follicular helper cells from blood, obtained 7 days after influenza vaccination. The receptors originated from an adult who received the influenza vaccine. CDR3s include the opening cysteine and the closing phenylalanine or tryptophan. Fields, in order: J gene, V gene, clone size, D gene, CDR3 DNA, CDR3 protein. D genes are given only for firm matches. The size field is filled for only some rows; it gives once, few, many or a size class.

TRBJ1-1	TRBV28	NA	NA	TGTGCCAGCAGTTTGGCGACGCCGAACACTGAAGCTTTCTTT	CASSLATPNTEAFF
TRBJ2-7	TRBV6-1	NA	NA	TGTGCCAGCCCTCGGGAGAGCGGGTACGAGCAGTACTTC	CASPRESGYEQYF
TRBJ2-3	TRBV7-3	NA	TRBD2	TGTGCCAGCTCCCCAATAGCGGGTTCAGATACGCAGTATTTT	CASSPIAGSDTQYF
TRBJ1-1	TRBV10-1	NA	NA	TGCGCCACGGACGGCGGGGGGCGGGACACTGAAGCTTTCTTT	CATDGGGRDTEAFF
TRBJ1-3	TRBV6-1	NA	NA	TGTGCCAGCAGTGACAGGGGAACTGGAAACACCATATATTTT	CASSDRGTGNTIYF
TRBJ2-1	TRBV7-2	once	NA	TGTGCCAGCAGCATCAGACAGGACAATGAGCAGTTCTTC	CASSIRQDNEQFF
TRBJ2-3	TRBV7-9	NA	NA	TGTGCCAGCAGCTTAGATCCCCAAAGGGTTCGGTCGGGAGATACGCAGTATTTT	CASSLDPQRVRSGDTQYF
TRBJ2-5	TRBV6-6	NA	NA	TGTGCCAGCAGAGCTACTAGTCCGCAAGAGACCCAGTACTTC	CASRATSPQETQYF
TRBJ2-6	TRBV29-1	once	TRBD1	TGCAGCGTTAAGACAGGGGGTAGCTCTGGGGCCAACGTCCTGACTTTC	CSVKTGGSSGANVLTF
TRBJ2-1	TRBV5-4	NA	NA	TGTGCCAGCAGCTTGGCCGGTGGGAGAGCTTCCTACAATGAGCAGTTCTTC	CASSLAGGRASYNEQFF
TRBJ2-7	TRBV6-1	NA	TRBD1	TGTGCCAGCAGCACAGGGGACCGCTACGAGCAGTACTTC	CASSTGDRYEQYF
TRBJ2-1	TRBV28	NA	NA	TGTGCCAGCAGAACGGGGGTCAATGAGCAGTTCTTC	CASRTGVNEQFF
TRBJ2-7	TRBV19	NA	TRBD2	TGTGCCAGTAGTATCCAGCGGGAAAGCTCCTACGAGCAGTACTTC	CASSIQRESSYEQYF
TRBJ2-2	TRBV7-3	NA	NA	TGTGCCAGCAGCTTAATGGGTGATGGCGGGGAGCTGTTTTTT	CASSLMGDGGELFF
TRBJ2-2	TRBV11-2	NA	NA	TGTGCCAGCAGCCTTTATAGGTACACCGGGGAGCTGTTTTTT	CASSLYRYTGELFF
TRBJ2-7	TRBV7-2	NA	NA	TGTGCCAGCAGCTTAGACCGGACTGCCTCCTACGAGCAGTACTTC	CASSLDRTASYEQYF
TRBJ1-1	TRBV30	NA	NA	TGTGCCTGGAGTCCGGGACACCTGAACACTGAAGCTTTCTTT	CAWSPGHLNTEAFF
TRBJ1-3	TRBV5-4	NA	TRBD1	TGTGCCAGCAGCACAAACAGGGGGGTTACTGGAAACACCATATATTTT	CASSTNRGVTGNTIYF
TRBJ2-5	TRBV6-1	NA	NA	TGTGCCAGCAGTGAAGCGGTCCCGGTCAGGCCCGAGACCCAGTACTTC	CASSEAVPVRPETQYF
TRBJ2-1	TRBV28	NA	TRBD2	TGTGCCAGCTGGGGCTGGGTAGCGGGAAGAGACAATGAGCAGTTCTTC	CASWGWVAGRDNEQFF
TRBJ2-5	TRBV6-5	once	NA	TGTGCCAGCAGTTACTCCCAGGGGAAAGAGACCCAGTACTTC	CASSYSQGKETQYF
TRBJ1-1	TRBV7-2	once	NA	TGTGCCAGCAGCCTAGGGAGGAACACTGAAGCTTTCTTT	CASSLGRNTEAFF
TRBJ1-1	TRBV4-2	NA	TRBD1	TGTGCCAGCAGCCCGACAGGGCGAAGCACTGAAGCTTTCTTT	CASSPTGRSTEAFF
TRBJ2-7	TRBV7-8	NA	TRBD2	TGTGCCAGCTCACGCAGAAGGGGCCGGGGGGACGAGCAGTACTTC	CASSRRRGRGDEQYF
TRBJ1-2	TRBV9	NA	NA	TGTGCCAGCAGCGTATGGGGTGGGGGAGGTGATGGCTACACCTTC	CASSVWGGGGDGYTF